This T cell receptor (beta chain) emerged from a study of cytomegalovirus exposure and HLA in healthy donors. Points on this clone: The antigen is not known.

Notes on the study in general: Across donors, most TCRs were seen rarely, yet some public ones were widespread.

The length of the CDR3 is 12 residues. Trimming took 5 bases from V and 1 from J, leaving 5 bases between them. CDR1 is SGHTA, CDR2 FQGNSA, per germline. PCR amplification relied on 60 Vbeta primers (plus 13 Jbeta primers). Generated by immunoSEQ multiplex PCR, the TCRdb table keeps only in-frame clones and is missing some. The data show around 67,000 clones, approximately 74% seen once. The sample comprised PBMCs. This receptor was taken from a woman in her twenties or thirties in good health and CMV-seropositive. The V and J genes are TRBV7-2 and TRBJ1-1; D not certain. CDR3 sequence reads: CASSRGNTEAFF. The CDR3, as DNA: TGTGCCAGCAGCCGCGGGAACACTGAAGCTTTCTTT.